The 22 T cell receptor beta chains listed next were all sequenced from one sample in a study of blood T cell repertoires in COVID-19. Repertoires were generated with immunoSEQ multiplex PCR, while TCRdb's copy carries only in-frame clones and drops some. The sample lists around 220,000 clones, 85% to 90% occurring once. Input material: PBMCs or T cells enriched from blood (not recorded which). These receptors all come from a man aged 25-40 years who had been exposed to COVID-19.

The CDR3 region is CASSQDLYGYTF. The CDR3 DNA reads as TGTGCCAGCAGCCAGGACTTGTATGGCTACACCTTC. The chain uses TRBV7-2 and TRBJ1-2; no definite D call. CDR1 and CDR2 (germline): SGHTA, FQGNSA. CDR3 size: 12 residues. Trimming pared 5 bases from V and 5 bases from J, leaving 9 bases between. The full variable domain, rest sourced from reference TRBV7-2 and TRBJ1-2, is GAGVSQSPSNKVTEKGKDVELRCDPISGHTALYWYRQSLGQGLEFLIYFQGNSAPDKSGLPSDRFSAERTGGSVSTLTIQRTQQEDSAVYLCASSQDLYGYTFGSGTRLTVV.

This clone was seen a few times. CDR3 DNA: TGTGCCAGCAGTCTAGCGGGGGGCACAGATACGCAGTATTTT. This gives the protein CASSLAGGTDTQYF. V and J are TRBV6-4 and TRBJ2-3; 10 nucleotides agree with TRBD2. Germline lookup yields CDR1 MRHNA and CDR2 SNTAGT. Unmatched junction bases numbered 0, after V lost 5 bases and J lost 1 base. This CDR3 spans 14 amino acids.

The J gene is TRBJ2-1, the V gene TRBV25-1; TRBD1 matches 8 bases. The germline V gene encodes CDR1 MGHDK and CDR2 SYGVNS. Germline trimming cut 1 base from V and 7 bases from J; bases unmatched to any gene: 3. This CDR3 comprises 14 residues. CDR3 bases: TGTGCCAGCAGTGAATTGGACAGGGCAAATGAGCAGTTCTTC. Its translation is CASSELDRANEQFF.

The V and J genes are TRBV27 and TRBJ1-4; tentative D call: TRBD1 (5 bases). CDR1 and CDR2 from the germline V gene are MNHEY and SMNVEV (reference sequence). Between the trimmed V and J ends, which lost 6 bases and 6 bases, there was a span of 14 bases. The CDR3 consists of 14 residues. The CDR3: CASRGVGWDEKLFF. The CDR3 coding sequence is TGTGCCAGCAGAGGGGTTGGGTGGGATGAAAAACTGTTTTTT.

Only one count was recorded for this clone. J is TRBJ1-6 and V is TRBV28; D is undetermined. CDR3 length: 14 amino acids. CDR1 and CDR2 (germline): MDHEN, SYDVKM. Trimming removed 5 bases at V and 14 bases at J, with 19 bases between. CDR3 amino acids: CASSQMVTIPTLHF. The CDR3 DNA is TGTGCCAGCAGTCAAATGGTGACTATCCCAACCCTCCACTTT. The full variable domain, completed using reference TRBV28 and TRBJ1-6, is DVKVTQSSRYLVKRTGEKVFLECVQDMDHENMFWYRQDPGLGLRLIYFSYDVKMKEKGDIPEGYSVSREKKERFSLILESASTNQTSMYLCASSQMVTIPTLHFGNGTRLTVT.

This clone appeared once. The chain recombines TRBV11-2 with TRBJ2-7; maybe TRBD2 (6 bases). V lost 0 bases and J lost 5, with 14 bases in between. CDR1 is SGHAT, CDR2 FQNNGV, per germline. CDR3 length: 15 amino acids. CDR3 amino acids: CASSLDGGGDHEQYF. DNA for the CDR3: TGTGCCAGCAGCTTAGATGGAGGAGGGGACCACGAGCAGTACTTC.

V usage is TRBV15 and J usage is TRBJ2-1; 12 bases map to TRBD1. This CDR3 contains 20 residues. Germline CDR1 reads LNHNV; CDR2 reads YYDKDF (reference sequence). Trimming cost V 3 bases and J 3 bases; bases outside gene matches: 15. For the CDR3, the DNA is TGTGCCACCAGCAGCACCCCGGGACAGGGGGCGTCTAGCGGCTACAATGAGCAGTTCTTC. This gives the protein CATSSTPGQGASSGYNEQFF.

This CDR3 reads CASRRKQGDYGYTF. The DNA of the CDR3 is TGTGCCAGCAGACGTAAACAGGGGGACTATGGCTACACCTTC. The chain is built from TRBV5-4 and TRBJ1-2; 8 bases line up with TRBD1. Germline V CDR1 and CDR2: SGHNT, YYREEE (reference sequence). The CDR3 is 14 amino acids. Trimming at V came to 5 bases and at J to 3 bases, leaving 6 bases not matched to a gene.

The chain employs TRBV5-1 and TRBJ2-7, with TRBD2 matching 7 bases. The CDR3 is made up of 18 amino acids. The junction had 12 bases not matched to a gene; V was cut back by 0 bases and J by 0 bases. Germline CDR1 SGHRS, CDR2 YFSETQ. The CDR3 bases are TGCGCCAGCAGCTTGGGTAGTTTACCCGGGACTAACTCCTACGAGCAGTACTTC. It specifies CASSLGSLPGTNSYEQYF. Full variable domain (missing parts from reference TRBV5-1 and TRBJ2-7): KAGVTQTPRYLIKTRGQQVTLSCSPISGHRSVSWYQQTPGQGLQFLFEYFSETQRNKGNFPGRFSGRQFSNSRSEMNVSTLELGDSALYLCASSLGSLPGTNSYEQYFGPGTRLTVT.

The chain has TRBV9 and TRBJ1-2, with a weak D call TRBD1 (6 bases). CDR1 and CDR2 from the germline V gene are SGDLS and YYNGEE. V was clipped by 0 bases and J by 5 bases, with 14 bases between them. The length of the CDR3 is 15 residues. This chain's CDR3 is CASSVDRGAHYGYTF. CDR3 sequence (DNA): TGTGCCAGCAGCGTAGATCGGGGGGCCCATTATGGCTACACCTTC.

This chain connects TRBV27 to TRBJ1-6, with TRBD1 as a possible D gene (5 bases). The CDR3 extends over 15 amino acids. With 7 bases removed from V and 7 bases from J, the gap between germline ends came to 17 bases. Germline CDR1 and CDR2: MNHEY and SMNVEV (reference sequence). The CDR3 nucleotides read TGTGCCAGCATTGATCCGGGGGTACGGAATTCACCCCTCCACTTT. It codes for CASIDPGVRNSPLHF.

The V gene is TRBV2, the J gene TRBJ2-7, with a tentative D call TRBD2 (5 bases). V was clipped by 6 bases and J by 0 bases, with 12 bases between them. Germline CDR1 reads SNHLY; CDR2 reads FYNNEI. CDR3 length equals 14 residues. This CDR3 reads CASRARGSSYEQYF. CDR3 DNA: TGTGCCAGCAGGGCTCGGGGAAGCTCCTACGAGCAGTACTTC.

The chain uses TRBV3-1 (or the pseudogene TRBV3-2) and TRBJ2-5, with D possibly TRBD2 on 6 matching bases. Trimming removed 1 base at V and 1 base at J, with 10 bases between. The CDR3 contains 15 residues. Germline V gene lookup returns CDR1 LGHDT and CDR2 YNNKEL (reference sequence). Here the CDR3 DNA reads TGTGCCAGCAGCCAAGGGGTAGCGGCCCAAGAGACCCAGTACTTC. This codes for CASSQGVAAQETQYF.

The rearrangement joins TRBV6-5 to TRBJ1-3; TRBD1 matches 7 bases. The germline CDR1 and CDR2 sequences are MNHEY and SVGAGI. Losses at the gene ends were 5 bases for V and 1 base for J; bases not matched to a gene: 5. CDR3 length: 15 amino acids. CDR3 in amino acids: CASSTGELSGNTIYF. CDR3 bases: TGTGCCAGCAGTACAGGGGAGTTGTCTGGAAACACCATATATTTT.

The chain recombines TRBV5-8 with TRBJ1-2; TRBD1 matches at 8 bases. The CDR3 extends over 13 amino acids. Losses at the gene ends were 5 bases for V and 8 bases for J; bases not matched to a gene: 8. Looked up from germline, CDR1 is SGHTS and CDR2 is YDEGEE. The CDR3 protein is CASRRTGKAGYTF. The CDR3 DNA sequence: TGTGCCAGCAGACGGACAGGGAAGGCGGGCTACACCTTC.

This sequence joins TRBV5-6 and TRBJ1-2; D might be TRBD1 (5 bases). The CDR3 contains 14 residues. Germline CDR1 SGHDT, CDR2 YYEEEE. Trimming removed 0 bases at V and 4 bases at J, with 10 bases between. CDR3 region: CASSLGGASYGYTF. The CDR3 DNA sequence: TGTGCCAGCAGCTTGGGTGGGGCGAGCTATGGCTACACCTTC.

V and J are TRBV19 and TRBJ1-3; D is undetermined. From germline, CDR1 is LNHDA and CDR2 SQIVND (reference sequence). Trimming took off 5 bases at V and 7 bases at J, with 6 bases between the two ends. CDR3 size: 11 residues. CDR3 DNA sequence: TGTGCCAGTAGTGTATCGAACACCATATATTTT. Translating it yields CASSVSNTIYF. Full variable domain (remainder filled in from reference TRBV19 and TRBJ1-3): DGGITQSPKYLFRKEGQNVTLSCEQNLNHDAMYWYRQDPGQGLRLIYYSQIVNDFQKGDIAEGYSVSREKKESFPLTVTSAQKNPTAFYLCASSVSNTIYFGEGSWLTVV.

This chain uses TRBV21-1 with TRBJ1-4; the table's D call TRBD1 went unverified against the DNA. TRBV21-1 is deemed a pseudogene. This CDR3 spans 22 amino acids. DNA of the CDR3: TGTGCCAGCAGCAATGGTCCTTTTGTGATGGCAGGGGAGAGGCTAGCTAATGAAAAACTGTTTTTT. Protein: CASSNGPFVMAGERLANEKLFF.

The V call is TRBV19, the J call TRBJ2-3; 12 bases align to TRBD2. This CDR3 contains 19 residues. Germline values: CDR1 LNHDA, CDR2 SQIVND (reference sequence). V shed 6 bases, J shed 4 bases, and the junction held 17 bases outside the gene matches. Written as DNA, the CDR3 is TGTGCCAGTAGCTCCGGGACAGGGCTAGCGGGGGGGCCCCCAGATACGCAGTATTTT. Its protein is CASSSGTGLAGGPPDTQYF.

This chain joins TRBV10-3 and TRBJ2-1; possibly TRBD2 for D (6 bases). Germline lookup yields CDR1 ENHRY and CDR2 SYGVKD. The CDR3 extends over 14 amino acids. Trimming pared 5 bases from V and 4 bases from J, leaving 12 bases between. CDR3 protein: CAISRGGSYNEQFF. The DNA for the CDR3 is TGTGCCATCAGTCGTGGAGGGTCTTACAATGAGCAGTTCTTC.

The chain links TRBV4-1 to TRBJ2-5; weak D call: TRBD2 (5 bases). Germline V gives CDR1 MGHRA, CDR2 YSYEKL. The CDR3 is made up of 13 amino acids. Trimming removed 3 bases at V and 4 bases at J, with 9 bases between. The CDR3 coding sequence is TGCGCCAGCAGCCAGAGGGCAGCAGAGACCCAGTACTTC. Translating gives CASSQRAAETQYF.

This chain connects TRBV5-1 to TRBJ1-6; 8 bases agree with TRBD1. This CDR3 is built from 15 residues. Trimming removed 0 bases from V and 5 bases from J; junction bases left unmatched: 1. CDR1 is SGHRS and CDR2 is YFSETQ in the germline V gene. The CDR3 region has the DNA TGCGCCAGCAGCTTGGGGACAGGGAATAATTCACCCCTCCACTTT. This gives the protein CASSLGTGNNSPLHF.